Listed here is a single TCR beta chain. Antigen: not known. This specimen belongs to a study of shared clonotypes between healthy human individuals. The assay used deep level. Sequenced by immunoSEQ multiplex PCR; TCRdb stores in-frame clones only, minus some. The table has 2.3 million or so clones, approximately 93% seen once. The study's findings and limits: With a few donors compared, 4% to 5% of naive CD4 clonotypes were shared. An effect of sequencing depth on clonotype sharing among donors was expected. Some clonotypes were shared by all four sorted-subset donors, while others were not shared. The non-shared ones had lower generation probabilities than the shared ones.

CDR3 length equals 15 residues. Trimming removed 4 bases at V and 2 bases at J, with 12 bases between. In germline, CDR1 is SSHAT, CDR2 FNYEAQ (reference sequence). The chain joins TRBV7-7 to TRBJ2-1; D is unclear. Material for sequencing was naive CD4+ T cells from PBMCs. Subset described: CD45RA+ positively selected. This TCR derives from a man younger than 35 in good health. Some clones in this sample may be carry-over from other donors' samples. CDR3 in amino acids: CASSSTPSTYNEQFF. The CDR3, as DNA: TGTGCCAGCAGCTCGACCCCCAGCACCTACAATGAGCAGTTCTTC.